One and the same sample provided the 9 T cell receptor beta chains below, sequenced in a study of T cell repertoires in cytomegalovirus infection. TCRdb fed the reads into MiXCR, producing one record per CDR3 protein. This repertoire shows 200,000 to 300,000 distinct CDR3 sequences, more than 9% found once; its top ten account for approximately 1.6%. Source material: PBMCs. All receptors come from a human donor in good health (CMV status not recorded). Some clones in this sample may be carry-over from other donors' samples.

This clonotype was counted at least ten times. The V and J genes are TRBV6-6 and TRBJ2-2; 10 bases agree with TRBD2. The V and J ends lost 0 bases and 4 bases, in that order; junction bases with no gene match: 8. Per germline, CDR1 MNHNY and CDR2 SVGAGI (reference sequence). This CDR3 spans 18 amino acids. For the CDR3, the DNA is TGTGCCAGCAGTTACTCCGGGGGAGCGGGAGGGACCACCGGGGAGCTGTTTTTT. This encodes CASSYSGGAGGTTGELFF.

V is TRBV25-1 and J is TRBJ2-7; 7 nucleotides line up with TRBD1. From germline, CDR1 is MGHDK and CDR2 SYGVNS. This CDR3 region has 16 residues. The V gene end was trimmed by 4 bases and the J gene end by 2 bases; junction bases not matched to a gene: 11. CDR3 in DNA: TGTGCCAGCAGTGGTCCCCGGGACAGACCTCCCTACGAGCAGTACTTC. This codes for CASSGPRDRPPYEQYF.

This clonotype occurred many times. The chain carries TRBV12-3 or TRBV12-4 and TRBJ1-5, with a tentative D call TRBD1 (5 bases). This CDR3 is built from 15 residues. The V gene lost 2 bases and the J gene lost 7 bases, with 15 bases spanning the gap. The CDR3 nucleotides read TGTGCCAGCAGTTTATTTCAGGGAGTGGGACAGCCCCAGCATTTT. Translating it yields CASSLFQGVGQPQHF.

This clonotype was observed a few times. The chain links TRBV3-1 to TRBJ1-1, with D unclear. Trimming shortened V by 4 bases and J by 1 base, and 16 bases separated the two germline ends. The germline V gene encodes CDR1 LGHDT and CDR2 YNNKEL (reference sequence). The CDR3 sequence is 16 residues long. Here the CDR3 reads CASSPFEKGGNTEAFF. The CDR3 DNA reads TGTGCCAGCAGCCCTTTTGAGAAAGGTGGGAACACTGAAGCTTTCTTT.

This clonotype was recorded many times. The chain has TRBV25-1 and TRBJ1-4, with a weak D call TRBD1 (6 bases). This CDR3 contains 16 residues. Trimming removed 5 bases from V and 2 bases from J, with 15 bases in between. The V gene's germline CDR1 is MGHDK and CDR2 SYGVNS. The CDR3 here is CASSKGEKSTNEKLFF. As DNA, the CDR3 is TGTGCCAGCAGTAAGGGGGAGAAATCGACTAATGAAAAACTGTTTTTT. The entire variable domain, with the rest obtained from reference TRBV25-1 and TRBJ1-4, is as follows: EADIYQTPRYLVIGTGKKITLECSQTMGHDKMYWYQQDPGMELHLIHYSYGVNSTEKGDLSSESTVSRIRTEHFPLTLESARPSHTSQYLCASSKGEKSTNEKLFFGSGTQLSVL.

This clonotype has a handful of counts. The chain joins TRBV3-1 to TRBJ1-6; D gene unclear. Trimming shortened V by 2 bases and J by 5 bases, and 4 bases separated the two germline ends. Germline V CDR1 and CDR2: LGHDT, YNNKEL (reference sequence). The CDR3 totals 13 residues. CDR3 residues: CASSQFDNSPLHF. The CDR3 DNA reads as TGTGCCAGCAGCCAATTCGATAATTCACCCCTCCACTTT.

This clonotype was recorded a few times. The chain uses TRBV20-1 and TRBJ2-1; no clear D gene. In germline, CDR1 is DFQATT, CDR2 SNEGSKA (reference sequence). V was clipped by 3 bases and J by 0 bases, with 12 bases between them. The CDR3 totals 15 residues. The CDR3 nucleotides are TGCAGTGCTAGTGAACGGGCCTACTCCTACAATGAGCAGTTCTTC. It is translated as CSASERAYSYNEQFF.

The sample holds many counts of this clonotype. This rearrangement joins TRBV6-2 or TRBV6-3 to TRBJ2-1; 10 bases fit TRBD2. The CDR3 contains 13 residues. V was clipped by 6 bases and J by 10 bases; unmatched bases: 6. The germline V gene encodes CDR1 MNHEY and CDR2 SVGEGT. Written as DNA, the CDR3 is TGTGCCAGCAGATCTAGCGGGAGTAAAGAGCAGTTCTTC. Translated, it gives CASRSSGSKEQFF.

This clonotype was counted many times. V is TRBV12-3 or TRBV12-4 and J is TRBJ1-2; D unclear. The CDR3 loop spans 14 amino acids. Deletions cut 5 bases from V and 5 bases from J, with 15 bases between. In nucleotides, the CDR3 is TGTGCCAGCAGTCCTGAAGCCGACGGGTATGGCTACACCTTC. It translates to CASSPEADGYGYTF.